This record covers a single T cell receptor beta chain. These data are taken from a study of blood T cell repertoires in COVID-19. The data were produced by immunoSEQ multiplex PCR, yet TCRdb's version contains in-frame clones alone and is incomplete. The data show 250,000 or so clones, roughly four fifths seen once. Source material: peripheral blood. The sequence was collected from a woman aged 18-29 years with acute or convalescent COVID-19.

DNA of the CDR3: TGTGCCAGTAGTATTGGACTAGGCACAGATACGCAGTATTTT. This sequence encodes CASSIGLGTDTQYF. The rearrangement links TRBV19 to TRBJ2-3; 7 positions match TRBD2. The CDR3 is 14 amino acids. Germline loops: CDR1 LNHDA, CDR2 SQIVND (reference sequence). Trimming at V came to 3 bases and at J to 1 base, leaving 1 base not matched to a gene.